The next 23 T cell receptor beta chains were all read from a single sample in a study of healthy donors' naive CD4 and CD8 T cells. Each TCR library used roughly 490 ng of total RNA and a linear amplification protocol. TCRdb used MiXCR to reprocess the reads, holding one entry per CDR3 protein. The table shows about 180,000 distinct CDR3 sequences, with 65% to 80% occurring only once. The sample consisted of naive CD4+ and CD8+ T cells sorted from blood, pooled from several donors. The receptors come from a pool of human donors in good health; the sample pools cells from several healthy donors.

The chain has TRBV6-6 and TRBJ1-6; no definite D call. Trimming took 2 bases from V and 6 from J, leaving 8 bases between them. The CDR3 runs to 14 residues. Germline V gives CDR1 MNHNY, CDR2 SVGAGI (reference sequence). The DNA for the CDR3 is TGTGCCAGCAGTTACGGGGAATTTAATTCACCCCTCCACTTT. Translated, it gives CASSYGEFNSPLHF.

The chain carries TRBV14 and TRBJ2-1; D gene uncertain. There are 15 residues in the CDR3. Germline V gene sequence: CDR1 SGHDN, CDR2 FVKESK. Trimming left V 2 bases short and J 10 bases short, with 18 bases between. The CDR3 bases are TGTGCCAGCAGCCAAAGAAGATCCCCCATTTCAGAGCAGTTCTTC. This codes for CASSQRRSPISEQFF.

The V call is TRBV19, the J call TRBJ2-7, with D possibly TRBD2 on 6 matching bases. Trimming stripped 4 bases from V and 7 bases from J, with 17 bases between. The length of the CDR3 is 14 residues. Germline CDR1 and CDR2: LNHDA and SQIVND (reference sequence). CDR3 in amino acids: CASSTTGVPLEQYF. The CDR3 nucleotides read TGTGCCAGTAGTACGACGGGAGTTCCCTTGGAGCAGTACTTC.

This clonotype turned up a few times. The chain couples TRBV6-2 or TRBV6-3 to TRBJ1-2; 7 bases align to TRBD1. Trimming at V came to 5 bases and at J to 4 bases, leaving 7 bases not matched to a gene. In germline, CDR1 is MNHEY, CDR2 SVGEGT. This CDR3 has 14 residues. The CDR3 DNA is TGTGCCAGCAGTCGACAGGGAGGCGGCTATGGCTACACCTTC. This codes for CASSRQGGGYGYTF.

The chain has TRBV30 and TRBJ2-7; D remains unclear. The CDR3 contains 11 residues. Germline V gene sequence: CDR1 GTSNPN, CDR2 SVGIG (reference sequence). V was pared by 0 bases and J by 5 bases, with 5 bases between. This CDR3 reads CAWSVQNEQYF. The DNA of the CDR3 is TGTGCCTGGAGTGTACAGAACGAGCAGTACTTC.

The chain's CDR3 is CASSLSGAGNTIYF. The CDR3 DNA reads as TGTGCCAGCAGTTTATCGGGGGCTGGAAACACCATATATTTT. V usage is TRBV6-5 and J usage is TRBJ1-3, with D possibly being TRBD1 (5 bases). The germline gives CDR1 MNHEY, CDR2 SVGAGI. V shed 4 bases and J shed 2 bases, with 9 bases lying between them. The CDR3 is made up of 14 amino acids.

CDR3 sequence reads: CASSLGTGRVAFF. Written as DNA, the CDR3 is TGCGCCAGCAGCTTGGGCACTGGGCGCGTCGCTTTCTTT. J is TRBJ1-1 and V is TRBV5-1; no clear D. The V gene's germline CDR1 is SGHRS and CDR2 YFSETQ. There are 13 residues in the CDR3. V shed 0 bases and J shed 11 bases, with 14 bases lying between them.

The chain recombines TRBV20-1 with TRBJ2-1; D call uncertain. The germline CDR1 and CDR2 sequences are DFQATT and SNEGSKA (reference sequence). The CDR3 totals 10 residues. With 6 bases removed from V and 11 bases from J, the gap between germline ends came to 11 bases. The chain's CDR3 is CSATAVKQFF. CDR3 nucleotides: TGCAGTGCCACGGCAGTGAAGCAGTTCTTC.

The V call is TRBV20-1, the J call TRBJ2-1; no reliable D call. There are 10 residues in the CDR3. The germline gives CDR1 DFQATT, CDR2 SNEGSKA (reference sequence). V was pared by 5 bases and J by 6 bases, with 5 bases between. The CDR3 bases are TGCAGTGCTCCGTTCAATGAGCAGTTCTTC. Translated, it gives CSAPFNEQFF.

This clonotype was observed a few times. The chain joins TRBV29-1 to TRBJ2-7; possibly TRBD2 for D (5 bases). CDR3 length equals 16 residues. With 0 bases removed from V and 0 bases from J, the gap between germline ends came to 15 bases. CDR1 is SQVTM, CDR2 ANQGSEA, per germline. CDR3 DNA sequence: TGCAGCGTTGAAGATCGGGGTCCCCCGGGCTCCTACGAGCAGTACTTC. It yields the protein CSVEDRGPPGSYEQYF.

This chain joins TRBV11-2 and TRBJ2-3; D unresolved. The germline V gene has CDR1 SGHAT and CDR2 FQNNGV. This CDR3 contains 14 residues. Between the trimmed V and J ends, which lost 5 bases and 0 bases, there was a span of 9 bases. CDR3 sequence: CASSAQFSTDTQYF. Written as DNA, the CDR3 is TGTGCCAGCAGCGCCCAGTTTAGCACAGATACGCAGTATTTT. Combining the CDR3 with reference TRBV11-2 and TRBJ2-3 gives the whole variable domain EAGVAQSPRYKIIEKRQSVAFWCNPISGHATLYWYQQILGQGPKLLIQFQNNGVVDDSQLPKDRFSAERLKGVDSTLKIQPAKLEDSAVYLCASSAQFSTDTQYFGPGTRLTVL.

CDR3 in amino acids: CASSLRDSQETQYF. CDR3 DNA sequence: TGTGCCAGCAGCTTGCGGGACAGCCAAGAGACCCAGTACTTC. This rearrangement joins TRBV5-6 to TRBJ2-5; 7 nucleotides line up with TRBD1. CDR1 is SGHDT, CDR2 YYEEEE, per germline. V lost 1 base, J lost 1 base, and 1 base stayed unmatched. The CDR3 extends over 14 amino acids.

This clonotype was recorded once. CDR3 residues: CASSYPPGQGASGANVLTF. CDR3 DNA: TGTGCCAGCAGTTACCCCCCAGGGCAGGGGGCTTCTGGGGCCAACGTCCTGACTTTC. The chain is built from TRBV6-2 or TRBV6-3 and TRBJ2-6, with 8 bases matching TRBD1. J was trimmed by 1 base and V by 2 bases; bases with no gene match: 10. The CDR3 consists of 19 residues. From germline, CDR1 is MNHEY and CDR2 SVGEGT.

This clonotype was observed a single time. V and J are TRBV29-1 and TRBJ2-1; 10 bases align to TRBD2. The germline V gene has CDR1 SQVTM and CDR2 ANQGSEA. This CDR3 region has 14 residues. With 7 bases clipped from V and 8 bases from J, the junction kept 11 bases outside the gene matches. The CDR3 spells CSARWLLAGDEQFF. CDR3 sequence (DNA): TGCAGCGCCCGATGGCTTCTAGCGGGAGATGAGCAGTTCTTC.

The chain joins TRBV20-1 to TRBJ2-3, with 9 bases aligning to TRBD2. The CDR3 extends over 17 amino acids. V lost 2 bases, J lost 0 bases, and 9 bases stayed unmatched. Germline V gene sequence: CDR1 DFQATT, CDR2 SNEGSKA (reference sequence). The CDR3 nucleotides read TGCAGTGCTAGATTCCTAGCGGGGACCCTTAGCACAGATACGCAGTATTTT. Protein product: CSARFLAGTLSTDTQYF.

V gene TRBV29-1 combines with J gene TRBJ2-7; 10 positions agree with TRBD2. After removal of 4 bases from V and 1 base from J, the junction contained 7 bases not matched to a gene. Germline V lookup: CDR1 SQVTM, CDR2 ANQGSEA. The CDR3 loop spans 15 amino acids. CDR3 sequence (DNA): TGCAGCGTTGTACTAGCGGGACGAGCGTCCTACGAGCAGTACTTC. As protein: CSVVLAGRASYEQYF.

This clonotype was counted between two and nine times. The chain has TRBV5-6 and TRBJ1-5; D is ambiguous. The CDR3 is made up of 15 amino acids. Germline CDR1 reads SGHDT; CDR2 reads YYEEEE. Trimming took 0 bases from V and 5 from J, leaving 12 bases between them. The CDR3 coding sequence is TGTGCCAGCAGCTTGGGCCAGCTCCTGGATCAGCCCCAGCATTTT. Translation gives CASSLGQLLDQPQHF.

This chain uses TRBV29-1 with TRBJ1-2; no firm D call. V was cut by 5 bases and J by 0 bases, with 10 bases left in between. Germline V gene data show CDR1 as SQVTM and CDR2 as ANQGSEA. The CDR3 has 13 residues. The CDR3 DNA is TGCAGCGTTCTGCCGGCGCCTAACTATGGCTACACCTTC. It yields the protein CSVLPAPNYGYTF. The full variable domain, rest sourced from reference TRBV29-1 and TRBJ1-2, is SAVISQKPSRDICQRGTSLTIQCQVDSQVTMMFWYRQQPGQSLTLIATANQGSEATYESGFVIDKFPISRPNLTFSTLTVSNMSPEDSSIYLCSVLPAPNYGYTFGSGTRLTVV.

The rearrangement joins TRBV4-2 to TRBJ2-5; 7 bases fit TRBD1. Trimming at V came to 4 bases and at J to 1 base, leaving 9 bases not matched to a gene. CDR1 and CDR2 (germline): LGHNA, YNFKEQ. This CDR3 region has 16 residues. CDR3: CASSRGRRDSQETQYF. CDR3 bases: TGTGCCAGCAGCCGCGGGCGCCGGGACAGCCAAGAGACCCAGTACTTC.

CDR3: CSVEAPGAENGYTF. CDR3 sequence (DNA): TGCAGCGTTGAAGCCCCCGGGGCAGAGAATGGCTACACCTTC. The chain couples TRBV29-1 to TRBJ1-2; tentatively, D is TRBD1 (5 bases). This CDR3 contains 14 residues. V shed 1 base and J shed 6 bases, with 15 bases lying between them. Per the germline V gene, CDR1 is SQVTM and CDR2 is ANQGSEA.

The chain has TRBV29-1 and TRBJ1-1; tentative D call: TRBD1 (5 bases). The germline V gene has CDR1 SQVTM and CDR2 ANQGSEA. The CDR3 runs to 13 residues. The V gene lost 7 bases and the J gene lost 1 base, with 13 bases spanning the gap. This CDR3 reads CSARGNTNTEAFF. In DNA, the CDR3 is TGCAGCGCAAGGGGTAACACGAACACTGAAGCTTTCTTT. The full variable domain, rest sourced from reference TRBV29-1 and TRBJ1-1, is SAVISQKPSRDICQRGTSLTIQCQVDSQVTMMFWYRQQPGQSLTLIATANQGSEATYESGFVIDKFPISRPNLTFSTLTVSNMSPEDSSIYLCSARGNTNTEAFFGQGTRLTVV.

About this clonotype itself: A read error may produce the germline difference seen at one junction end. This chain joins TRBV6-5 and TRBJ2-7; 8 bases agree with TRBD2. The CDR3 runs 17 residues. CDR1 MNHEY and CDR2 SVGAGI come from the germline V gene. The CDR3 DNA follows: TGTGCCAGCAGTTACTCGGGGACTAGGTCCGGAGGTGGCGAGCAGTGCTTC. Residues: CASSYSGTRSGGGEQCF.

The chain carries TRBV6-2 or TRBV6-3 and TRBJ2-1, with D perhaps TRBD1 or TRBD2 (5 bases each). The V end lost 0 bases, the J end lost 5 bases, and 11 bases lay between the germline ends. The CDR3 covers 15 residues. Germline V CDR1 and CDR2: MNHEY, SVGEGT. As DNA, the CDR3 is TGTGCCAGCAGTTACTCGTTCCGGGACGACAATGAGCAGTTCTTC. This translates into CASSYSFRDDNEQFF.